The 15 T cell receptor beta chains reported below all come from one sample, sequenced in a study of CD8 T cells in ankylosing spondylitis. TCRdb called the 5' RACE reads again in MiXCR, with one record for every CDR3 protein. Of around 210,000 distinct CDR3 sequences in the sample, under 8.5% were seen once. The sample was blood, either unsorted or a sorted T cell fraction (not recorded which). The origin of the receptors is a female donor with ankylosing spondylitis or in good health (not recorded which).

This clonotype was counted ten times or more. The chain carries TRBV4-3 and TRBJ2-1; D is undetermined. V was trimmed by 4 bases and J by 0 bases, leaving 7 bases between them. Per the germline V gene, CDR1 is LGHNA and CDR2 is YSLEER. The length of the CDR3 is 14 residues. The CDR3 DNA is TGCGCCAGCAGCCGCGGAATCTCCTACAATGAGCAGTTCTTC. It translates to CASSRGISYNEQFF.

Ten or more counts support this clonotype. V and J are TRBV10-3 and TRBJ1-2; no clear D gene. Trimming took 3 bases from V and 4 from J, leaving 18 bases between them. Per the germline V gene, CDR1 is ENHRY and CDR2 is SYGVKD. The CDR3 sequence is 16 residues long. CDR3 amino acids: CAISDPSTSDGYGYTF. In DNA, the CDR3 is TGTGCCATCAGTGACCCAAGCACCTCTGATGGCTATGGCTACACCTTC.

The CDR3 sequence: CASSAKTGGLNTF. CDR3 DNA sequence: TGTGCCAGCAGCGCCAAGACAGGGGGTCTCAACACCTTC. The gene calls are TRBV7-2 and TRBJ1-2; 9 bases agree with TRBD1. Trimming cost V 5 bases and J 12 bases; bases outside gene matches: 10. This CDR3 has 13 amino acids. Germline CDR1 SGHTA, CDR2 FQGNSA.

Ten or more counts support this clonotype. V gene TRBV7-6 combines with J gene TRBJ2-7; 15 positions agree with TRBD2. Germline V gene lookup returns CDR1 SGHVS and CDR2 FNYEAQ. The CDR3 contains 18 residues. V lost 7 bases and J lost 2; bases outside the gene matches: 12. The chain's CDR3 is CASTKGLAGGIGTYEQYF. CDR3 nucleotide sequence: TGTGCCAGCACCAAGGGACTAGCGGGAGGAATTGGAACCTACGAGCAGTACTTC.

A few counts support this clonotype. This chain joins TRBV29-1 and TRBJ2-2, with D perhaps matching TRBD2 (7 bases). The CDR3 loop spans 14 amino acids. Germline V gene lookup returns CDR1 SQVTM and CDR2 ANQGSEA. Trimming left V 7 bases short and J 7 bases short, with 19 bases between. CDR3 bases: TGCAGCGCCCGGCGGGGGCCCTCCAACGGGGAGCTGTTTTTT. Its protein product is CSARRGPSNGELFF.

Many counts were recorded for this clonotype. The V gene is TRBV20-1, the J gene TRBJ1-1; 10 bases are a match to TRBD1. Germline CDR1 DFQATT, CDR2 SNEGSKA (reference sequence). Trimming removed 3 bases from V and 1 base from J; junction bases left unmatched: 2. The CDR3 runs 14 residues. CDR3 protein: CSARGDRGNTEAFF. The CDR3 nucleotides read TGCAGTGCTAGGGGGGACAGGGGGAACACTGAAGCTTTCTTT.

This clonotype has at least ten counts. This sequence joins TRBV9 and TRBJ1-1; perhaps TRBD1 as D (5 bases). V was shortened by 2 bases and J by 5 bases, with 16 bases between the two germline ends. Germline-derived CDR1 and CDR2 are SGDLS and YYNGEE. This CDR3 region has 15 residues. CDR3: CASSVSGQGITEAFF. DNA for the CDR3: TGTGCCAGCAGCGTGTCGGGGCAGGGTATAACTGAAGCTTTCTTT. The full variable domain, in which reference TRBV9 and TRBJ1-1 provide the parts outside the CDR3, is DSGVTQTPKHLITATGQRVTLRCSPRSGDLSVYWYQQSLDQGLQFLIQYYNGEERAKGNILERFSAQQFPDLHSELNLSSLELGDSALYFCASSVSGQGITEAFFGQGTRLTVV.

This clonotype has ten or more counts. The chain employs TRBV15 and TRBJ2-3; D might be TRBD2 (6 bases). The CDR3 sequence is 17 residues long. Germline V gene data show CDR1 as LNHNV and CDR2 as YYDKDF (reference sequence). The germline V and J ends were trimmed by 3 bases and 1 base, with 17 bases remaining between them. The CDR3: CATSRRESGAGTDTQYF. In nucleotides, the CDR3 is TGTGCCACCAGCAGGAGGGAATCGGGAGCGGGCACAGATACGCAGTATTTT.

This clonotype has only a few counts. Given a much more abundant clone one base away, this may be a read error. The genes are TRBV7-2 and TRBJ1-4; D is unresolved. Trimming removed 3 bases from V and 0 bases from J, with 5 bases in between. The germline V gene has CDR1 SGHTA and CDR2 FQGNSA. The CDR3 loop spans 14 amino acids. As DNA, the CDR3 is TGTGCCAGCAGCTTCTATGCAACTAATGAAAAACTGTTTTTT. Its translation is CASSFYATNEKLFF.

In this sample, this clonotype turned up many times. The chain recombines TRBV20-1 with TRBJ1-2; no definite D call. The ends were cut back, 3 bases at V and 2 bases at J, with 10 bases in the middle. The CDR3 contains 13 residues. CDR1 is DFQATT, CDR2 SNEGSKA, per germline (reference sequence). The CDR3 DNA sequence: TGCAGTGCTAGCCCGGGATCCAACTATGGCTACACCTTC. It codes for CSASPGSNYGYTF.

The gene calls are TRBV7-2 and TRBJ2-5, with D possibly TRBD2 on 5 matching bases. Deletions cut 6 bases from V and 5 bases from J, with 19 bases between. The V gene's germline CDR1 is SGHTA and CDR2 FQGNSA. The CDR3 contains 15 residues. CDR3 coding DNA: TGTGCCAGCAGTCGGGGTTTGGCCCAGCAGGAGACCCAGTACTTC. This sequence encodes CASSRGLAQQETQYF.

This clonotype was picked up many times. This sequence joins TRBV20-1 and TRBJ2-7; TRBD1 is a possible D gene (5 bases). Germline V gene lookup returns CDR1 DFQATT and CDR2 SNEGSKA (reference sequence). Trimming left V 5 bases short and J 2 bases short, with 10 bases between. This CDR3 has 12 amino acids. The CDR3 region has the DNA TGCAGTGCTCTCAACAGGACCTACGAGCAGTACTTC. Encoded protein: CSALNRTYEQYF.

Ten or more counts support this clonotype. CDR3 sequence: CASSQFLGQQETQYF. CDR3 in DNA: TGTGCCAGCAGCCAGTTTCTGGGACAGCAAGAGACCCAGTACTTC. This sequence joins TRBV3-1 and TRBJ2-5; the match to TRBD1 covers 7 bases. This CDR3 is built from 15 residues. The ends lost 3 bases at V and 2 bases at J; junction bases unmatched: 6. Per germline, CDR1 LGHDT and CDR2 YNNKEL (reference sequence).

In this sample, this clonotype turned up many times. Written as DNA, the CDR3 is TGCAGTGCTAGGGTCCTTGCCGGAGATACGCAGTATTTT. It yields the protein CSARVLAGDTQYF. This chain links TRBV20-1 with TRBJ2-3; no clear D gene. The germline CDR1 and CDR2 sequences are DFQATT and SNEGSKA (reference sequence). The CDR3 extends over 13 amino acids. Trimming removed 3 bases from V and 5 bases from J, with 12 bases in between.

This clonotype came up a few times. Germline is not matched at one junction end, which may reflect a read error. The genes are TRBV7-7 and TRBJ2-1, with a weak D call TRBD2 (5 bases). Looked up from germline, CDR1 is SSHAT and CDR2 is FNYEAQ (reference sequence). The CDR3 spans 14 residues. CDR3 coding DNA: TGTGCTAGCAGCCTCGGACTGGAGTACAATGAGCAGTTCTTC. It yields the protein CASSLGLEYNEQFF.